Below, one T cell receptor (beta chain) is given with its context. Its antigen is unidentified. The CDR3 is 15 residues long. The germline gives CDR1 DFQATT, CDR2 SNEGSKA (reference sequence). With 5 bases clipped from V and 5 bases from J, the junction kept 11 bases outside the gene matches. Every sample yielded at least 6.5 million isolated PBMCs. This entry is derived from a study of blood T cells in healthy people across ages. General observations from the study: Per million T cells, TCR beta diversity dropped roughly linearly as age increased. There were more naive CD4+ cells and higher diversity in long-lived donors than in aged donors.

PCR was performed a second time for about 6 to 11 cycles using a sample-barcoded 5' primer and a J-beta primer mix. TCRdb ran MiXCR on the 5' RACE reads and lists one entry per CDR3 protein. The sample gives about 830,000 distinct CDR3 sequences, 62% of which show up once; around a quarter is in the top ten. The receptor's source is a man younger than 45 in good health. The chain employs TRBV20-1 and TRBJ2-1; 8 bases align to TRBD1. Sequences were obtained from blood. The CDR3 region is CSAPYPGQDHNEQFF. DNA for the CDR3: TGCAGTGCTCCTTACCCGGGACAGGACCACAATGAGCAGTTCTTC.